This T cell receptor beta chain comes out of a study of T cell clusters in autoimmune cytopenias. Study-wide points: A dominant lymphoma-associated repertoire apparently masked the cluster-lack signature in secondary cytopenia versus chronic lymphocytic leukemia. Healthy donors had roughly 3.2-fold more exclusive TRB clusters than active autoimmune hepatitis patients. TRB repertoire shifts in secondary cytopenia and chronic lymphocytic leukemia mostly reflected lymphoma, not autoimmunity.

TRB was amplified from about 260 ng of peripheral blood genomic DNA per sample. There are 11 residues in the CDR3. Looked up from germline, CDR1 is LNHDA and CDR2 is SQIVND (reference sequence). With regard to this clonotype: Its antigen is as yet unknown.

Multiplex touch-down PCR amplified TRB using TRB-A and TRB-B pools in one tube. With the multiplex PCR reads reprocessed, TCRdb shows one record per CDR3 protein and no DNA. The sample table includes around 8,200 distinct CDR3 sequences. V is TRBV19 and J is TRBJ2-1; the TCRdb call, TRBD1, lacks DNA for checking. The TCR sequence derives from a human donor with an autoimmune cytopenia or autoimmune hepatitis (not recorded which). Sequenced: peripheral blood. This CDR3 is CASTRGGQQFF.